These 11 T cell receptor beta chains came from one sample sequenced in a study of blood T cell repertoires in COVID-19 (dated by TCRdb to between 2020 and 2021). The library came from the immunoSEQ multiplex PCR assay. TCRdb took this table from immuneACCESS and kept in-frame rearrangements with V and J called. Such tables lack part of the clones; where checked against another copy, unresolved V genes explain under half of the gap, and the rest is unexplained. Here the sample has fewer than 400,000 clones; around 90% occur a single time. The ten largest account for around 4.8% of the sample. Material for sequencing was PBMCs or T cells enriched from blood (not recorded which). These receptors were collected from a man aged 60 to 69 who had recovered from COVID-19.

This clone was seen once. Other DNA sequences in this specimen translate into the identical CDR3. CDR3 protein: CASTRDSSYEQYF. The CDR3 DNA follows: TGTGCCAGCACCCGGGACAGCTCCTACGAGCAGTACTTC. The V gene is TRBV28, the J gene TRBJ2-7; 7 bases line up with TRBD1. The CDR3 contains 13 residues. With V trimmed by 7 bases and J by 0 bases, 3 bases remained unmatched. Per germline, CDR1 MDHEN and CDR2 SYDVKM.

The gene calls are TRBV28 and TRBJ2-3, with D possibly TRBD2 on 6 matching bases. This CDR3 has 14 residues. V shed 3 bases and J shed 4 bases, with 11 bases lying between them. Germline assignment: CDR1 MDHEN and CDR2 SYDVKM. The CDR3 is CASSFGRTADTQYF. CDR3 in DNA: TGTGCCAGCAGTTTCGGGAGAACCGCAGATACGCAGTATTTT.

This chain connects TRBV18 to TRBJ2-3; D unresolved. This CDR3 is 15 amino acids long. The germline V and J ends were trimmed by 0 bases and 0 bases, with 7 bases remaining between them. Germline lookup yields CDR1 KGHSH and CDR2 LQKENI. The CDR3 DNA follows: TGTGCCAGCTCACCACCGTCTCCTAGCACAGATACGCAGTATTTT. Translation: CASSPPSPSTDTQYF.

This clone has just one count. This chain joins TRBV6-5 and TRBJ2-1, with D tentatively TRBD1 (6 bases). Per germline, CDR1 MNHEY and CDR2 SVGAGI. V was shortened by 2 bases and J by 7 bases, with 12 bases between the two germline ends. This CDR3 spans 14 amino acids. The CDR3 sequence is CASSYIRGTNEQFF. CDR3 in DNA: TGTGCCAGCAGTTACATCAGGGGAACGAATGAGCAGTTCTTC.

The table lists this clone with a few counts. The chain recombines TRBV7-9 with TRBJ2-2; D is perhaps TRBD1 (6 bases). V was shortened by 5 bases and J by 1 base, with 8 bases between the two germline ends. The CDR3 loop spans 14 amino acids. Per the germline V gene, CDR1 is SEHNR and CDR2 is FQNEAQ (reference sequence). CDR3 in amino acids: CASSRGQNTGELFF. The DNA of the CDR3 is TGTGCCAGCAGCCGGGGACAGAACACCGGGGAGCTGTTTTTT. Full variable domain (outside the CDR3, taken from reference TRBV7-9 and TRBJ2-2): DTGVSQNPRHKITKRGQNVTFRCDPISEHNRLYWYRQTLGQGPEFLTYFQNEAQLEKSRLLSDRFSAERPKGSFSTLEIQRTEQGDSAMYLCASSRGQNTGELFFGEGSRLTVL.

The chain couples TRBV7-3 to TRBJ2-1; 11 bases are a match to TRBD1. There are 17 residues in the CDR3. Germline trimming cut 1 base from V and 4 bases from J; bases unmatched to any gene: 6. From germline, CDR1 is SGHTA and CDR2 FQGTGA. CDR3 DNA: TGTGCCAGCAGCTTAAACCCCGGACAGGGGGCTTACAATGAGCAGTTCTTC. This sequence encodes CASSLNPGQGAYNEQFF.

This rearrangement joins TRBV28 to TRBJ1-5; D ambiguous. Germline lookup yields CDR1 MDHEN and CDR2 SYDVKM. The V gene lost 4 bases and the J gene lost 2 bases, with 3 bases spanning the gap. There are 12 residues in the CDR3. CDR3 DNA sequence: TGTGCCAGCAGTTCAGGCAATCAGCCCCAGCATTTT. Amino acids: CASSSGNQPQHF.

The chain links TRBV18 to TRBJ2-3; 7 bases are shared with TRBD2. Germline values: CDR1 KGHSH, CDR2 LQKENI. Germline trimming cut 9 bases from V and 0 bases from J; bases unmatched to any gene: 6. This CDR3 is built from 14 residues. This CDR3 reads CASREASSTDTQYF. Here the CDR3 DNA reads TGTGCCAGTCGGGAGGCCTCCAGCACAGATACGCAGTATTTT.

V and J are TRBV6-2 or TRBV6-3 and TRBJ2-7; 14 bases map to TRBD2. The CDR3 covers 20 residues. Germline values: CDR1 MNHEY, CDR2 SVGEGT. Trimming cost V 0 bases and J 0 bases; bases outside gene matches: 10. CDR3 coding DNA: TGTGCCAGCAGTTACTCCGTAAGGACTAGCGGGAGGTTGAGCTCCTACGAGCAGTACTTC. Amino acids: CASSYSVRTSGRLSSYEQYF.

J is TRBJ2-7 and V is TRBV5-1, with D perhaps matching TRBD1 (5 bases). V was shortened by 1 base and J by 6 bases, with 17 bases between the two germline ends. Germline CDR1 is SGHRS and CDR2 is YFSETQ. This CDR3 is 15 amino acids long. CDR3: CASSLSVLSGAEQYF. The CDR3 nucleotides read TGCGCCAGCAGCTTGTCGGTCCTTTCTGGGGCCGAGCAGTACTTC.

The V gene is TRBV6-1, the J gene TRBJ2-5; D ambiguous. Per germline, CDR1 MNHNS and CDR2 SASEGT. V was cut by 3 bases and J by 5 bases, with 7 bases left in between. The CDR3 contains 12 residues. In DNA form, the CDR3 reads TGTGCCAGCAGTGATTACATGGAGACCCAGTACTTC. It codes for CASSDYMETQYF.